Listed below are T cell receptor beta chains from one sample, sequenced in a study of beta chain features in type 1 diabetes. Here immunoSEQ multiplex PCR was the method, and the copy in TCRdb shows in-frame clones only, minus some. The table has 300,000 to 400,000 clones, over 8.5% seen once. Sequencing was carried out using central memory CD4+ T cells from blood. Every receptor here comes from a man aged 25-45 years with type 1 diabetes. Each CDR3 is given with its conserved first and last residue. A D gene is named only where the DNA matches it firmly. A clone size is listed for some rows: how often the clone was seen (once, few, many), or a class if it is expanded.

clone_size	j_call	d_call	v_call	cdr3_aa	cdr3_nt
few	TRBJ2-3	NA	TRBV27	CASTLGGGRPDTQYF	TGTGCCAGCACCTTAGGGGGGGGGCGCCCAGATACGCAGTATTTT
NA	TRBJ2-1	TRBD2	TRBV2	CASRGEGNEQFF	TGTGCCAGCAGGGGGGAGGGTAATGAGCAGTTCTTC
few	TRBJ1-4	TRBD1	TRBV5-1	CASSLGTDTEKLFF	TGCGCCAGCAGCCTTGGGACAGACACTGAAAAACTGTTTTTT
many	TRBJ2-7	TRBD1	TRBV5-4	CASSSDRGYYEQYF	TGTGCCAGCAGCTCGGACAGGGGCTACTACGAGCAGTACTTC
few	TRBJ1-2	NA	TRBV10-3	CAISEPGTSRGYTF	TGTGCCATCAGTGAGCCGGGGACCTCGAGGGGCTACACCTTC
NA	TRBJ1-3	TRBD1	TRBV5-4	CASSSPTTGETGNTIYF	TGTGCCAGCAGCTCTCCAACGACAGGGGAGACTGGAAACACCATATATTTT
few	TRBJ1-1	NA	TRBV6-5	CASSLVMNTEAFF	TGTGCCAGCAGTTTGGTGATGAACACTGAAGCTTTCTTT
few	TRBJ2-4	NA	TRBV10-1	CASHTGIENIQYF	TGCGCCAGCCATACAGGGATCGAAAACATTCAGTACTTC
NA	TRBJ1-1	NA	TRBV9	CASSVSGMNTEAFF	TGTGCCAGCAGCGTATCGGGGATGAACACTGAAGCTTTCTTT
few	TRBJ1-2	NA	TRBV7-3	CASSFGPGEGYTF	TGTGCCAGCAGCTTCGGACCTGGAGAGGGCTACACCTTC
few	TRBJ1-2	NA	TRBV25-1	CASSESPGRGNYGYTF	TGTGCCAGCAGTGAATCCCCTGGTCGAGGGAACTATGGCTACACCTTC
few	TRBJ2-7	TRBD1	TRBV5-1	CASSPTGTGNEQYF	TGCGCCAGCAGCCCTACCGGGACAGGGAACGAGCAGTACTTC
few	TRBJ1-4	NA	TRBV18	CASSPETVNEKLFF	TGTGCCAGCTCACCAGAGACGGTAAATGAAAAACTGTTTTTT
NA	TRBJ2-3	TRBD1	TRBV6-5	CASSWTGAGDTQYF	TGTGCCAGCAGCTGGACAGGGGCAGGGGATACGCAGTATTTT
many	TRBJ2-1	NA	TRBV28	CASSFHGEAPGEQFF	TGTGCCAGCAGTTTCCATGGGGAGGCACCAGGAGAGCAGTTCTTC
NA	TRBJ2-3	NA	TRBV6-5	CASSPGGNAGTQYF	TGTGCCAGCAGCCCCGGGGGAAACGCCGGTACGCAGTATTTT
many	TRBJ1-4	NA	TRBV2	CASRGQANEKLFF	TGTGCCAGCAGGGGCCAGGCCAATGAAAAACTGTTTTTT
few	TRBJ2-5	TRBD1	TRBV7-9	CASSSGQGQVETQYF	TGTGCCAGCAGCTCCGGACAGGGGCAGGTGGAGACCCAGTACTTC
many	TRBJ2-1	NA	TRBV7-8	CASTRTILAGVEQFF	TGTGCCAGCACCCGGACTATATTGGCTGGGGTTGAGCAGTTCTTC
NA	TRBJ2-1	TRBD2	TRBV6-5	CASSSGLAGNNEQFF	TGTGCCAGCAGCTCGGGACTAGCGGGAAACAATGAGCAGTTCTTC
few	TRBJ2-5	NA	TRBV5-1	CASSPGGGQGETQYF	TGCGCCAGCAGCCCGGGAGGGGGCCAGGGAGAGACCCAGTACTTC
NA	TRBJ1-2	TRBD1	TRBV29-1	CSVRLTTGSPKGQSVFYGYTF	TGCAGCGTTAGGTTAACCACCGGATCCCCTAAGGGACAGTCCGTTTTCTATGGCTACACCTTC
NA	TRBJ2-7	NA	TRBV28	CASSESRDEQYF	TGTGCCAGCAGTGAGAGCAGGGACGAGCAGTACTTC
NA	TRBJ2-1	NA	TRBV5-4	CASSLSRGSSYNEQFF	TGTGCCAGCAGCTTGTCGAGGGGGAGCTCCTACAATGAGCAGTTCTTC
few	TRBJ2-5	TRBD2	TRBV7-2	CASSLAPGGGVETQYF	TGTGCCAGCAGCTTAGCGCCCGGGGGGGGTGTAGAGACCCAGTACTTC
NA	TRBJ1-5	NA	TRBV4-1	CASSQLATANQPQHF	TGCGCCAGCAGCCAACTGGCGACAGCGAATCAGCCCCAGCATTTT
NA	TRBJ2-3	NA	TRBV6-5	CASSYRAVNTDTQYF	TGTGCCAGCAGTTACAGGGCGGTAAACACAGATACGCAGTATTTT